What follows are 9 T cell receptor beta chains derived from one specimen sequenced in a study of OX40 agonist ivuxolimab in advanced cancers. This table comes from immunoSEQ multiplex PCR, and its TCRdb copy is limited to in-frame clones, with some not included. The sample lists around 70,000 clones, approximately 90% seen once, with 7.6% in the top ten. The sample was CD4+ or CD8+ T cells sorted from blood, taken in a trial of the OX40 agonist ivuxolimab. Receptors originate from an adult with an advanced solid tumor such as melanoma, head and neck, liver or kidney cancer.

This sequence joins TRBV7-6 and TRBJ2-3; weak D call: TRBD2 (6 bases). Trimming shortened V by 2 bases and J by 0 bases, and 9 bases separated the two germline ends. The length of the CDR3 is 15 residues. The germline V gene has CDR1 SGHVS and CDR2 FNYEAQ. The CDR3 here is CASSLIGGSTDTQYF. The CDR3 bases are TGTGCCAGCAGCTTAATCGGGGGTAGCACAGATACGCAGTATTTT.

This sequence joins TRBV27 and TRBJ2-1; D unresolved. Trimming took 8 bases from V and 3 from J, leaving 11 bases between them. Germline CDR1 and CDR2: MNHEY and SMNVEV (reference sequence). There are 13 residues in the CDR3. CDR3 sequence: CASGPESYNEQFF. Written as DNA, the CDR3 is TGTGCCAGCGGGCCGGAGAGCTACAATGAGCAGTTCTTC.

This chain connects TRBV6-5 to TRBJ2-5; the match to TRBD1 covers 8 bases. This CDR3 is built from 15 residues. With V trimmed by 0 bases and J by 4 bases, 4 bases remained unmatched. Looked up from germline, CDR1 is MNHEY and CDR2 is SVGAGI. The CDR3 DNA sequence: TGTGCCAGCAGTTACTCCGGACAGGGCATAGAGACCCAGTACTTC. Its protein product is CASSYSGQGIETQYF.

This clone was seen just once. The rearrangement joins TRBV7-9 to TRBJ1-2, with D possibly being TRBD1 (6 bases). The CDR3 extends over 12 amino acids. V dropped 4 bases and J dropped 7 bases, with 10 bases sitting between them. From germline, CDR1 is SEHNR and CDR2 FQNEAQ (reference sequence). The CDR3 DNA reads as TGTGCCAGCAGCTCTTACAGGGTTGGCTACACCTTC. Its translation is CASSSYRVGYTF.

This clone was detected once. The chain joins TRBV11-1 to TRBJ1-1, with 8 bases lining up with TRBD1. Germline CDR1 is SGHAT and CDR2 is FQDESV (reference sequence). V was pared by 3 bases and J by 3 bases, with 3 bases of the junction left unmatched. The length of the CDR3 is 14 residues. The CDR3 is CASSFLQGDTEAFF. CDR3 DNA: TGTGCCAGCAGCTTTCTACAGGGGGACACTGAAGCTTTCTTT. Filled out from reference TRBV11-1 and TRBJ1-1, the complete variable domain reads EAEVAQSPRYKITEKSQAVAFWCDPISGHATLYWYRQILGQGPELLVQFQDESVVDDSQLPKDRFSAERLKGVDSTLKIQPAELGDSAMYLCASSFLQGDTEAFFGQGTRLTVV.

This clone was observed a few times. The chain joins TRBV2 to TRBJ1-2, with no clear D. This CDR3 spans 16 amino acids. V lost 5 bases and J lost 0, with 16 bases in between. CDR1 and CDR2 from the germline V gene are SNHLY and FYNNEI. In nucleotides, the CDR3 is TGTGCCAGCAGTTCCGGCCCCCAGGCGACTAACTATGGCTACACCTTC. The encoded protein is CASSSGPQATNYGYTF.

CDR3 coding DNA: TGTGCCATCAGTGACAGGGGGGCCCACTATAATTCACCCCTCCACTTT. This translates into CAISDRGAHYNSPLHF. V and J are TRBV10-3 and TRBJ1-6; 7 bases fit TRBD1. Per germline, CDR1 ENHRY and CDR2 SYGVKD. This CDR3 is 16 amino acids long. The V segment lost 3 bases and the J segment 3 bases; nucleotides outside the gene matches: 5.

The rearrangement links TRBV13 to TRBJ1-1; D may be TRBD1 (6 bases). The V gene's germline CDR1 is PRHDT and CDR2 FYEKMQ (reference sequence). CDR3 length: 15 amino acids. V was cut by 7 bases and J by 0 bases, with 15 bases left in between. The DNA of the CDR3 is TGTGCCAGCACTAGGGGGGGGCACATGAACACTGAAGCTTTCTTT. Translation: CASTRGGHMNTEAFF.

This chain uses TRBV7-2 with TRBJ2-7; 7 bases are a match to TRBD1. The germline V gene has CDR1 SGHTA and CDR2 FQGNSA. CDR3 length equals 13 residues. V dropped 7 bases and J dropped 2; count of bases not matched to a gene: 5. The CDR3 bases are TGTGCCAGCACGGGGACAGCAACCTACGAGCAGTACTTC. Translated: CASTGTATYEQYF.